Listed below are T cell receptor beta chains from one sample, sequenced in a study of T cell repertoires in cytomegalovirus infection. TCRdb passed the reads through MiXCR, listing each CDR3 protein once. The sample consists of 360,000 or so distinct CDR3 sequences, 34% of them appearing once. Their target antigens are unknown. Sequenced material: cultured PBMCs, taken from culture after CMV antigen stimulation. These receptors came from a human donor in good health (CMV status not recorded). Some clones in this sample may be carry-over from other donors' samples. The CDR3 runs from the conserved cysteine through the conserved F or W. Each record gives: V gene, J gene, clone size, D gene, CDR3 DNA, CDR3 protein. D genes are given only for firm matches. Size is stated for part of the rows, as once, few or many counts, or as a class when the clone is expanded.

V gene: TRBV19; J gene: TRBJ2-1; clone size: NA; D gene: NA; CDR3 DNA: TGTGCCAGTAGTAGCATGGGCAATACCTACAATGAGCAGTTCTTC; CDR3 protein: CASSSMGNTYNEQFF
V gene: TRBV4-3; J gene: TRBJ2-5; clone size: NA; D gene: TRBD2; CDR3 DNA: TGCGCCAGCAGCCAAGATGGGGGGGGAAAACAGACCCAGTACTTC; CDR3 protein: CASSQDGGGKQTQYF
V gene: TRBV19; J gene: TRBJ2-5; clone size: NA; D gene: NA; CDR3 DNA: TGTGCCAGTAGTATTCTGAGGGGACGATCCAAAGAGACCCAGTACTTC; CDR3 protein: CASSILRGRSKETQYF
V gene: TRBV7-2; J gene: TRBJ2-5; clone size: many; D gene: NA; CDR3 DNA: TGTGCCAGCAGCTTAGTTGGCCAGGGGTTTGGAGGGCGAGAGACCCAGTACTTC; CDR3 protein: CASSLVGQGFGGRETQYF
V gene: TRBV6-6; J gene: TRBJ1-1; clone size: NA; D gene: NA; CDR3 DNA: TGTGCCAGCAGTTACTCGGGAGGCGGGGGCCCCGTGAACACTGAAGCTTTCTTT; CDR3 protein: CASSYSGGGGPVNTEAFF
V gene: TRBV11-2; J gene: TRBJ2-3; clone size: NA; D gene: NA; CDR3 DNA: TGTGCCAGCAGCCCCCAGCTAGCGGATACGCAGTATTTT; CDR3 protein: CASSPQLADTQYF
V gene: TRBV19; J gene: TRBJ1-1; clone size: few; D gene: NA; CDR3 DNA: TGTGCCAGTTTGCGAGGGGCGAGCACTGAAGCTTTCTTT; CDR3 protein: CASLRGASTEAFF
V gene: TRBV4-3; J gene: TRBJ2-6; clone size: many; D gene: NA; CDR3 DNA: TGCGCCAGCAGCCAAGCGGACTCTGGGGCCAACGTCCTGACTTTC; CDR3 protein: CASSQADSGANVLTF
V gene: TRBV7-2; J gene: TRBJ2-7; clone size: few; D gene: TRBD2; CDR3 DNA: TGTGCCAGCAGCGCCGCCGGGACTAGCGGGATGGACGAGCAGTACTTC; CDR3 protein: CASSAAGTSGMDEQYF
V gene: TRBV28; J gene: TRBJ2-2; clone size: NA; D gene: NA; CDR3 DNA: TGTGCCAGCACCTCTAGCCGCACCGGGGAGCTGTTTTTT; CDR3 protein: CASTSSRTGELFF
V gene: TRBV20-1; J gene: TRBJ1-1; clone size: NA; D gene: NA; CDR3 DNA: TGCAGTGCTAGGGACAGAACAGACACTGAAGCTTTCTTT; CDR3 protein: CSARDRTDTEAFF
V gene: TRBV4-3; J gene: TRBJ1-2; clone size: few; D gene: NA; CDR3 DNA: TGCGCCAGCAGCCAAGACAGGGGCACCTATGGCTACACCTTC; CDR3 protein: CASSQDRGTYGYTF
V gene: TRBV11-2; J gene: TRBJ2-1; clone size: few; D gene: NA; CDR3 DNA: TGTGCCAGCAGCTTAGTTAAGGGGATGGGCAATGAGCAGTTCTTC; CDR3 protein: CASSLVKGMGNEQFF
V gene: TRBV28; J gene: TRBJ2-2; clone size: NA; D gene: NA; CDR3 DNA: TGTGCCAGCACCGTGGCAGGGGTAGGCGGGGAGCTGTTTTTT; CDR3 protein: CASTVAGVGGELFF
V gene: TRBV4-3; J gene: TRBJ1-1; clone size: NA; D gene: NA; CDR3 DNA: TGCGCCAGCAGCCAAGGACTCATGAGATCGAACACTGAAGCTTTCTTT; CDR3 protein: CASSQGLMRSNTEAFF
V gene: TRBV7-2; J gene: TRBJ1-2; clone size: few; D gene: NA; CDR3 DNA: TGTGCCAGCAGTCCGGGACGGACGATAGGGTATGGCTACACCTTC; CDR3 protein: CASSPGRTIGYGYTF
V gene: TRBV7-2; J gene: TRBJ2-5; clone size: many; D gene: NA; CDR3 DNA: TGTGCCAGCACCCTGGCTCATGGTGAGACCCAGTACTTC; CDR3 protein: CASTLAHGETQYF
V gene: TRBV5-4; J gene: TRBJ1-4; clone size: NA; D gene: TRBD1; CDR3 DNA: TGTGCCAGCAGCTCTAACGGCGGGACAGCTAATGAAAAACTGTTTTTT; CDR3 protein: CASSSNGGTANEKLFF
V gene: TRBV9; J gene: TRBJ2-5; clone size: NA; D gene: NA; CDR3 DNA: TGTGCCAGCAGCCCAAGGGGGGCCTTTGGGGAGACCCAGTACTTC; CDR3 protein: CASSPRGAFGETQYF
V gene: TRBV20-1; J gene: TRBJ2-3; clone size: NA; D gene: NA; CDR3 DNA: TGCAGTGCCACGATCCCAGGGCACACAGATACGCAGTATTTT; CDR3 protein: CSATIPGHTDTQYF
V gene: TRBV12-3/TRBV12-4; J gene: TRBJ2-2; clone size: few; D gene: NA; CDR3 DNA: TGTGCCAGCAGCCCACAGGGCCGCGGCACCGGGGAGCTGTTTTTT; CDR3 protein: CASSPQGRGTGELFF
V gene: TRBV19; J gene: TRBJ2-1; clone size: NA; D gene: NA; CDR3 DNA: TGTGCCAGTAGTCTCAGGGGGGTAGCGGCCTCAGGAAGAGGATACAATGAGCAGTTCTTC; CDR3 protein: CASSLRGVAASGRGYNEQFF
V gene: TRBV12-5; J gene: TRBJ2-3; clone size: few; D gene: NA; CDR3 DNA: TGTGCTAGTGGTTTGCCCCACAGCACAGATACGCAGTATTTT; CDR3 protein: CASGLPHSTDTQYF
V gene: TRBV7-9; J gene: TRBJ2-3; clone size: many; D gene: NA; CDR3 DNA: TGTGCCAGCAGCCCTACCGGGACCCCCACAGATACGCAGTATTTT; CDR3 protein: CASSPTGTPTDTQYF
V gene: TRBV12-3/TRBV12-4; J gene: TRBJ2-1; clone size: NA; D gene: NA; CDR3 DNA: TGTGCCAGCAGTTCTGACCGTCAAGAGCAGTTCTTC; CDR3 protein: CASSSDRQEQFF
V gene: TRBV11-2; J gene: TRBJ1-2; clone size: NA; D gene: NA; CDR3 DNA: TGTGCCAGCAGCTTGCAGGACAGTCTATTCGGCTACACCTTC; CDR3 protein: CASSLQDSLFGYTF
V gene: TRBV7-2; J gene: TRBJ2-1; clone size: many; D gene: NA; CDR3 DNA: TGTGCCAGCGGTGGGACCTCCTACAATGAGCAGTTCTTC; CDR3 protein: CASGGTSYNEQFF
V gene: TRBV7-9; J gene: TRBJ2-3; clone size: NA; D gene: NA; CDR3 DNA: TGTGCCAGCAGCTATGGGGATCGAGCACGGGCGGGCACAGATACGCAGTATTTT; CDR3 protein: CASSYGDRARAGTDTQYF
V gene: TRBV11-2; J gene: TRBJ1-4; clone size: many; D gene: NA; CDR3 DNA: TGTGCCAGCAGCAGAGGCGGCAGCGGTGAAAAACTGTTTTTT; CDR3 protein: CASSRGGSGEKLFF
V gene: TRBV7-8; J gene: TRBJ1-2; clone size: few; D gene: TRBD1; CDR3 DNA: TGTGCCAGCAGCTTAGTAGCGGACAGGGCACATGGCTACACCTTC; CDR3 protein: CASSLVADRAHGYTF
V gene: TRBV2; J gene: TRBJ2-3; clone size: NA; D gene: NA; CDR3 DNA: TGTGCCAGCAGTGCGATGCGTGGGAGGCCAGATACGCAGTATTTT; CDR3 protein: CASSAMRGRPDTQYF